Listed here are 2 T cell receptor beta chains from one sample, sequenced in a study of blood T cell repertoires in COVID-19. TCRdb's copy holds only in-frame clones and misses some; the assay was immunoSEQ multiplex PCR. Of fewer than 150,000 clones detected, roughly 86% appear once; the ten largest clones hold about 10%. Material: peripheral blood. The receptor set was obtained from a man aged 50-59 years with active or convalescent COVID-19.

In its sample, this clone was seen a few times. This chain uses TRBV25-1 with TRBJ2-2; 8 bases are shared with TRBD2. The germline gives CDR1 MGHDK, CDR2 SYGVNS. The CDR3 has 14 residues. V lost 9 bases and J lost 9; bases outside the gene matches: 12. CDR3 sequence: CASSSGGAKRELFF. DNA for the CDR3: TGTGCCAGTTCCTCGGGGGGGGCGAAGCGGGAGCTGTTTTTT.

This chain links TRBV5-1 with TRBJ2-7; no clear D gene. CDR1 and CDR2 (germline): SGHRS, YFSETQ. This CDR3 has 14 residues. V was clipped by 5 bases and J by 0 bases, with 12 bases between them. The CDR3 nucleotides read TGCGCCAGCAGTCGATATGACATCTCCTACGAGCAGTACTTC. It specifies CASSRYDISYEQYF.